This T cell receptor (beta chain) was documented in a study of OX40 agonist ivuxolimab in advanced cancers. On this clone itself: Its specificity is unknown.

Drawing of blood for sampling happened at baseline, at cycle 4 day 1, and at cycle 7 day 1. Broader study findings: Some nonresponders additionally presented with little normalized T-cell clonal expansion.

The CDR3 is 13 residues long. V dropped 0 bases and J dropped 6 bases, with 9 bases sitting between them. Germline-derived CDR1 and CDR2 are SGHRS and YFSETQ. TCRdb keeps only in-frame clones here, not all; method: immunoSEQ multiplex PCR. Of 45,000 to 55,000 clones in the sample, approximately 79% were seen once. This TCR was recovered from an adult with an advanced solid tumor such as melanoma, head and neck, liver or kidney cancer. The rearrangement uses TRBV5-1 and TRBJ1-2; D call uncertain. Sequences were derived from CD4+ or CD8+ T cells sorted from blood, sampled in a trial of the OX40 agonist ivuxolimab. CDR3 DNA sequence: TGCGCCAGCAGCTTGGAAGGGTCGGATGGCTACACCTTC. Translated: CASSLEGSDGYTF.